This T cell receptor (beta chain) derives from a study of T cell changes during pregnancy in multiple sclerosis. Repertoires were generated with immunoSEQ multiplex PCR, while TCRdb's copy carries only in-frame clones and drops some. The profile shows under 65,000 clones, around 90% of them singletons. This clone came up a few times. J gave up 0 bases and V 10 bases, and 7 bases lay outside the gene matches. The CDR3 sequence is 15 residues long. In germline, CDR1 is ENHRY, CDR2 SYGVKD. The source of this sequence is a female donor in good health, enrolled as a control in a pregnancy study. The chain uses TRBV10-3 and TRBJ2-2; 8 bases are shared with TRBD2. The sequencing here drew on peripheral blood, taken in the first trimester of pregnancy. CDR3 residues: CATTTTSANTGELFF. CDR3 in DNA: TGTGCCACAACAACGACTAGCGCGAACACCGGGGAGCTGTTTTTT.